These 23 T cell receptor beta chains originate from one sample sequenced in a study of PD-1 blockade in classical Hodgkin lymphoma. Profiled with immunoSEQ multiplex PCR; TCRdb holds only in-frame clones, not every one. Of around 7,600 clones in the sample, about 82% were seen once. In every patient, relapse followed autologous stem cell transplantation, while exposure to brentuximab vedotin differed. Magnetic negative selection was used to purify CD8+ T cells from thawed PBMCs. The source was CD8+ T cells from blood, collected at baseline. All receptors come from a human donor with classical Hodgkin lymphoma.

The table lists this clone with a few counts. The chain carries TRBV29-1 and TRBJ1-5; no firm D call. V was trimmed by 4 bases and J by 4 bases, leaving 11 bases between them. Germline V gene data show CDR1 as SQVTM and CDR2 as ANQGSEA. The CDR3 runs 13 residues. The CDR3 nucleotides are TGCAGCGTTGTGGAGGGAGGAAATCAGCCCCAGCATTTT. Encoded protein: CSVVEGGNQPQHF.

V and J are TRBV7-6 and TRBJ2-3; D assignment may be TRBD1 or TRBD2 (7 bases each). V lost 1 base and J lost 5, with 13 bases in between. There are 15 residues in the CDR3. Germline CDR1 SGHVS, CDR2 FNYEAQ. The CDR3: CASSLESGGGDTQYF. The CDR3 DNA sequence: TGTGCCAGCAGCTTAGAGTCAGGGGGGGGAGATACGCAGTATTTT. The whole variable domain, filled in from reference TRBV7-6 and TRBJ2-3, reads GAGVSQSPRYKVTKRGQDVALRCDPISGHVSLYWYRQALGQGPEFLTYFNYEAQQDKSGLPNDRFSAERPEGSISTLTIQRTEQRDSAMYRCASSLESGGGDTQYFGPGTRLTVL.

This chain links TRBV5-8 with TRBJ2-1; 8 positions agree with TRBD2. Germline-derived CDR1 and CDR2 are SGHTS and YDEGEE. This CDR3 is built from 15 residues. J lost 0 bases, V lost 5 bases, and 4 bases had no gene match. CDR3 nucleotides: TGTGCCAGCAGTCCCGGGACTAGCTCCTACAATGAGCAGTTCTTC. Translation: CASSPGTSSYNEQFF. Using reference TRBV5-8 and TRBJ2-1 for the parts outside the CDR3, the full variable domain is EAGVTQSPTHLIKTRGQQATLRCSPISGHTSVYWYQQALGLGLQFLLWYDEGEERNRGNFPPRFSGRQFPNYSSELNVNALELEDSALYLCASSPGTSSYNEQFFGPGTRLTVL.

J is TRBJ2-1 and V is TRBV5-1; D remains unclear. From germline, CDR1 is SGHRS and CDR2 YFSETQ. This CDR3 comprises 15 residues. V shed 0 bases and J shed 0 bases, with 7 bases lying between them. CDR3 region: CASSLEWASYNEQFF. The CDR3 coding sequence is TGCGCCAGCAGCTTGGAGTGGGCCTCCTACAATGAGCAGTTCTTC.

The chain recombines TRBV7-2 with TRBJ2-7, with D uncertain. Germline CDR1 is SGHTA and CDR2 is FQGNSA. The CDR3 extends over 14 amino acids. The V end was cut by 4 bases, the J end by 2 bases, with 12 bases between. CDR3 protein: CASSYGVSTYEQYF. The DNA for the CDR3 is TGTGCCAGCAGCTATGGCGTCAGTACCTACGAGCAGTACTTC. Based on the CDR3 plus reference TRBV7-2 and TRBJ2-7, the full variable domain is GAGVSQSPSNKVTEKGKDVELRCDPISGHTALYWYRQSLGQGLEFLIYFQGNSAPDKSGLPSDRFSAERTGGSVSTLTIQRTQQEDSAVYLCASSYGVSTYEQYFGPGTRLTVT.

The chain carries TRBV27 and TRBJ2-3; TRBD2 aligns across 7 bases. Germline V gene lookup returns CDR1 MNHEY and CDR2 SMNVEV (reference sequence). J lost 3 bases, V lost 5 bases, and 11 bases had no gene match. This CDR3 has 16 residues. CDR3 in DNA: TGTGCCAGCAGTCCAAGCCTAGCGGAGGGGACAGATACGCAGTATTTT. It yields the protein CASSPSLAEGTDTQYF.

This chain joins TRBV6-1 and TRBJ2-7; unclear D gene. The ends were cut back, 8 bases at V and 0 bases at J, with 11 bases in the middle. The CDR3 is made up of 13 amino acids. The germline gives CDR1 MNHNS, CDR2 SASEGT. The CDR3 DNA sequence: TGTGCCAGCGCCGTGCCCTCCTCCTACGAGCAGTACTTC. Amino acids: CASAVPSSYEQYF.

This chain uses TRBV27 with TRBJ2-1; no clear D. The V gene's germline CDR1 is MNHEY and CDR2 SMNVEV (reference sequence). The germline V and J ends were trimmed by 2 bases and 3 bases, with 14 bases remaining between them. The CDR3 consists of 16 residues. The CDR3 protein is CASSLLFSFGYNEQFF. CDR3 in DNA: TGTGCCAGCAGTTTACTATTTTCTTTCGGCTACAATGAGCAGTTCTTC.

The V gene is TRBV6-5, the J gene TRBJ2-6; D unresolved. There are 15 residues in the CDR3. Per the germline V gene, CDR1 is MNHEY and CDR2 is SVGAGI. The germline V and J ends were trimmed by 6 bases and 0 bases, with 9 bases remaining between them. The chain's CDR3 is CASSNDLSGANVLTF. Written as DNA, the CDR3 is TGTGCCAGCAGCAACGACCTCTCTGGGGCCAACGTCCTGACTTTC.

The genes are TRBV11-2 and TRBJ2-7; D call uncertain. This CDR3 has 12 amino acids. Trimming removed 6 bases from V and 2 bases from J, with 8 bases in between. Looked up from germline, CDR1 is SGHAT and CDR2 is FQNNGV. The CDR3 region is CASSLNTYEQYF. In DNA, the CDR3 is TGTGCCAGCAGTCTCAATACCTACGAGCAGTACTTC.

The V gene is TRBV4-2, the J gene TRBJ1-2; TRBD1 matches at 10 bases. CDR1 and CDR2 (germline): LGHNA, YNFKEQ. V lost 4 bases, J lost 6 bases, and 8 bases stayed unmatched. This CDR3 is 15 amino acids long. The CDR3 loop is CASSLRDRGLDGYTF. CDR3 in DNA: TGTGCCAGCAGCCTCCGGGACAGGGGTTTAGATGGCTACACCTTC.

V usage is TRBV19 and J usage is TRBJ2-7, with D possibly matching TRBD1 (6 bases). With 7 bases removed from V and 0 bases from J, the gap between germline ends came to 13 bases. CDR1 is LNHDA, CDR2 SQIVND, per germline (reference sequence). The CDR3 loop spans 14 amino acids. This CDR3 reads CASTAGESSYEQYF. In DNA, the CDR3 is TGTGCCAGTACCGCAGGGGAAAGCTCCTACGAGCAGTACTTC.

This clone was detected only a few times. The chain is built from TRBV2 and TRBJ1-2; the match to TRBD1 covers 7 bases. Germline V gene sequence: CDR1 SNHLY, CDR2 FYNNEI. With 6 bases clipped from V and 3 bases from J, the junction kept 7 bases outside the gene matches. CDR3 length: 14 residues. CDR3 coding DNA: TGTGCCAGCAGAGACCCGGGGACAGACTATGGCTACACCTTC. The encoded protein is CASRDPGTDYGYTF.

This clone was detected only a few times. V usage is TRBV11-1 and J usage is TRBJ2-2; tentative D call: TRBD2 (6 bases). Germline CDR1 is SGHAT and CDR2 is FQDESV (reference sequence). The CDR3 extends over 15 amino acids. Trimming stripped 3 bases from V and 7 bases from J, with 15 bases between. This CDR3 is CASSFNGRIDGELFF. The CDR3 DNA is TGTGCCAGCAGCTTTAACGGGAGAATTGACGGGGAGCTGTTTTTT. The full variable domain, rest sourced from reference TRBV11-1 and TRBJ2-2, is EAEVAQSPRYKITEKSQAVAFWCDPISGHATLYWYRQILGQGPELLVQFQDESVVDDSQLPKDRFSAERLKGVDSTLKIQPAELGDSAMYLCASSFNGRIDGELFFGEGSRLTVL.

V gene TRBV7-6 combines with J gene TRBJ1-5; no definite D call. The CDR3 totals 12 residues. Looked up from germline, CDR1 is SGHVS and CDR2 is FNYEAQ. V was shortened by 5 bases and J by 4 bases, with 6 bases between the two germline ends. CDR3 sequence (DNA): TGTGCCAGCAGCATACCAAATCAGCCCCAGCATTTT. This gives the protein CASSIPNQPQHF.

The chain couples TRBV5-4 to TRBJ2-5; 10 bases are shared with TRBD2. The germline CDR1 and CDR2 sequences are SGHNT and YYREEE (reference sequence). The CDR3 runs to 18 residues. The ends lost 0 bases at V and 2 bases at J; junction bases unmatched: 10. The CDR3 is CASSLGLAGAPRQETQYF. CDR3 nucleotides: TGTGCCAGCAGCTTGGGTCTAGCGGGGGCCCCCCGGCAAGAGACCCAGTACTTC.

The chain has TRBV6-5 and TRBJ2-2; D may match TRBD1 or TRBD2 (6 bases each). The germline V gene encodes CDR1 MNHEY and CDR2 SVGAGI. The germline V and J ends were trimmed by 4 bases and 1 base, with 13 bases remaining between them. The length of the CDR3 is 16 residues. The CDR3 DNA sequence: TGTGCCAGCAGTTGGGGGCGACTAGGGAACACCGGGGAGCTGTTTTTT. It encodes CASSWGRLGNTGELFF.

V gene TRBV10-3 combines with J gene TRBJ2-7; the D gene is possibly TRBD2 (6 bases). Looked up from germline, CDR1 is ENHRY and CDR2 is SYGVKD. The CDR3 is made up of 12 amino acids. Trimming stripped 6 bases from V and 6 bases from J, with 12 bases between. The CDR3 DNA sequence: TGTGCCATCAGCCAAGCAGCGGGCGAGCAGTACTTC. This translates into CAISQAAGEQYF.

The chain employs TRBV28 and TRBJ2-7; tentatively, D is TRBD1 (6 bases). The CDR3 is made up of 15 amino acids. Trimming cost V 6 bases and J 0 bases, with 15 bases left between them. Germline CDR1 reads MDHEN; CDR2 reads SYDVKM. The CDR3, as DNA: TGTGCCAGCAGCTCGACAGGAAAAAGCTCCTACGAGCAGTACTTC. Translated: CASSSTGKSSYEQYF.

CDR3 protein: CASSPQGTNNQPQHF. The CDR3 nucleotides are TGTGCCAGCAGTCCCCAGGGGACGAACAATCAGCCCCAGCATTTT. The chain joins TRBV28 to TRBJ1-5, with D tentatively TRBD1 (6 bases). Germline CDR1 MDHEN, CDR2 SYDVKM. This CDR3 spans 15 amino acids. V was pared by 5 bases and J by 3 bases, with 14 bases between. Full variable domain (rest looked up from reference TRBV28 and TRBJ1-5): DVKVTQSSRYLVKRTGEKVFLECVQDMDHENMFWYRQDPGLGLRLIYFSYDVKMKEKGDIPEGYSVSREKKERFSLILESASTNQTSMYLCASSPQGTNNQPQHFGDGTRLSIL.

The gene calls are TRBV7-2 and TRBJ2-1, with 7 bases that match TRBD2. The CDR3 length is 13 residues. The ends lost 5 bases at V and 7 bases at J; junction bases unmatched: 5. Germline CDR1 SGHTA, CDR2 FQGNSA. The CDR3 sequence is CASSKGLLNEQFF. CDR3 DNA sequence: TGTGCCAGCAGCAAGGGACTACTAAATGAGCAGTTCTTC.

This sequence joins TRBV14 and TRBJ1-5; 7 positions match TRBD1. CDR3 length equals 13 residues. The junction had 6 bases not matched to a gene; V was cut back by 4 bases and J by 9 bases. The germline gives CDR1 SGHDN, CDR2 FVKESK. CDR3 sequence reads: CASSPTGYGPQHF. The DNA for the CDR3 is TGTGCCAGCAGCCCGACAGGGTACGGGCCCCAGCATTTT.

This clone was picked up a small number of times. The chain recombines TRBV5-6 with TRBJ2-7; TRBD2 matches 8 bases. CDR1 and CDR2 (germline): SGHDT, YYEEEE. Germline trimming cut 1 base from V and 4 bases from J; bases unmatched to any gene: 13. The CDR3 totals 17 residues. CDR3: CASSLKLLSSGGYEQYF. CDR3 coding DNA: TGTGCCAGCAGCTTGAAGTTACTCTCGAGCGGGGGATACGAGCAGTACTTC.